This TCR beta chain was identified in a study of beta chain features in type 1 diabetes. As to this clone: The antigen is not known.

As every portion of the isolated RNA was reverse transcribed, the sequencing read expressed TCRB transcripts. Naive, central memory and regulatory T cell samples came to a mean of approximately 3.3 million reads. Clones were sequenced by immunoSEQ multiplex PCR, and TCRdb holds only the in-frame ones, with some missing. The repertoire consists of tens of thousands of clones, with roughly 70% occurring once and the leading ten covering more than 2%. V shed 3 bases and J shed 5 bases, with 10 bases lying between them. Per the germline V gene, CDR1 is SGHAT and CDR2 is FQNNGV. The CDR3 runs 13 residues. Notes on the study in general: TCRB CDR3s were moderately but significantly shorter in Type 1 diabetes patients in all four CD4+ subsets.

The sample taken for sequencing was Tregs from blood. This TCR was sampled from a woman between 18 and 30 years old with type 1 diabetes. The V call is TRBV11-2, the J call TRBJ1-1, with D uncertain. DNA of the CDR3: TGTGCCAGCAGCTTTGCGGGGTGGACTGAAGCTTTCTTT. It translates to CASSFAGWTEAFF. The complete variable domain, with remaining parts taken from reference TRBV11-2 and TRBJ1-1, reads EAGVAQSPRYKIIEKRQSVAFWCNPISGHATLYWYQQILGQGPKLLIQFQNNGVVDDSQLPKDRFSAERLKGVDSTLKIQPAKLEDSAVYLCASSFAGWTEAFFGQGTRLTVV.